Shown below are 23 T cell receptor beta chains from a single sample sequenced in a study of blood T cells in healthy people across ages. Through a sample-barcoded 5' primer and a J-beta primer mix, a second PCR was run for roughly 6 to 11 cycles. TCRdb reprocessed the 5' RACE reads with MiXCR, giving one entry per CDR3 protein. The data contain some 920,000 distinct CDR3 sequences, just over 50% of them singletons. Sequenced sample: blood. Every receptor here comes from a woman in her fifties or sixties in good health.

This rearrangement joins TRBV20-1 to TRBJ2-7, with 10 bases that match TRBD2. The CDR3 spans 13 residues. Germline loops: CDR1 DFQATT, CDR2 SNEGSKA (reference sequence). V lost 7 bases and J lost 5; bases outside the gene matches: 8. CDR3 in amino acids: CSGPAGGPNEQYF. Here the CDR3 DNA reads TGCAGTGGTCCAGCGGGAGGGCCCAACGAGCAGTACTTC.

This clonotype appeared a few times. V and J are TRBV27 and TRBJ1-2, with TRBD1 as a possible D gene (5 bases). The V gene lost 6 bases and the J gene lost 4 bases, with 12 bases spanning the gap. Germline CDR1 MNHEY, CDR2 SMNVEV (reference sequence). The CDR3 sequence is 13 residues long. CDR3 sequence (DNA): TGTGCCAGCAGGGCGACAGCTACCTATGGCTACACCTTC. Translating gives CASRATATYGYTF.

The sample holds one count of this clonotype. The J gene is TRBJ2-1, the V gene TRBV29-1; 11 bases are a match to TRBD2. Unmatched junction bases numbered 13, after V lost 4 bases and J lost 8 bases. Germline lookup yields CDR1 SQVTM and CDR2 ANQGSEA. CDR3 size: 16 residues. CDR3 region: CSVVVLAGARNDEQFF. CDR3 nucleotides: TGCAGCGTTGTCGTACTAGCGGGAGCTCGTAACGATGAGCAGTTCTTC.

This clonotype was found a few times. The V call is TRBV7-9, the J call TRBJ2-7, with a weak D call TRBD2 (6 bases). The V end was cut by 4 bases, the J end by 3 bases, with 19 bases between. Germline CDR1 SEHNR, CDR2 FQNEAQ (reference sequence). The CDR3 is made up of 16 amino acids. The DNA for the CDR3 is TGTGCCAGCAGCTCCCCCCCCCCGGGACTCCTCTACGAGCAGTACTTC. Its translation: CASSSPPPGLLYEQYF.

The chain joins TRBV10-3 to TRBJ2-7; D may be TRBD1 (5 bases). CDR3 length: 12 residues. Between the trimmed V and J ends, which lost 4 bases and 2 bases, there was a span of 6 bases. Germline-derived CDR1 and CDR2 are ENHRY and SYGVKD. The CDR3 sequence: CAISGRAYEQYF. The CDR3 DNA follows: TGTGCCATCAGTGGCAGGGCCTACGAGCAGTACTTC.

This clonotype was recorded a few times. Written as DNA, the CDR3 is TGTGCCAGCAGAGCGACTAGCGGCACAGATACGCAGTATTTT. Encoded protein: CASRATSGTDTQYF. The V and J genes are TRBV7-2 and TRBJ2-3; 8 positions agree with TRBD2. CDR1 and CDR2 (germline): SGHTA, FQGNSA. This CDR3 region has 14 residues. V dropped 6 bases and J dropped 1; count of bases not matched to a gene: 3. Supplemented by reference TRBV7-2 and TRBJ2-3, the full variable domain reads GAGVSQSPSNKVTEKGKDVELRCDPISGHTALYWYRQSLGQGLEFLIYFQGNSAPDKSGLPSDRFSAERTGGSVSTLTIQRTQQEDSAVYLCASRATSGTDTQYFGPGTRLTVL.

Regarding this clonotype: The junction does not match germline at one end; this may be a read error. The V call is TRBV27, the J call TRBJ2-5, with TRBD2 matching over 15 bases. This CDR3 region has 17 residues. Germline assignment: CDR1 MNHEY and CDR2 SMNVEV (reference sequence). The CDR3 loop is CASSTRTSGRVSETQYF. CDR3 bases: TGTGCCAGCAGCACCAGGACTAGCGGGAGGGTGTCGGAGACCCAGTATTTC.

In this sample, this clonotype turned up a few times. The chain combines TRBV28 with TRBJ2-7, with D perhaps TRBD1 (6 bases). CDR3 size: 15 residues. Trimming left V 4 bases short and J 3 bases short, with 16 bases between. Germline CDR1 reads MDHEN; CDR2 reads SYDVKM. Here the CDR3 DNA reads TGTGCCAGCAGTTCCCCGTCAGGGGCCTACTACGAGCAGTACTTC. Translating gives CASSSPSGAYYEQYF.

Regarding this clonotype: The junction departs from the called germline gene at one end, perhaps through a read error. The chain has TRBV28 and TRBJ1-2; no clear D gene. The germline CDR1 and CDR2 sequences are MDHEN and SYDVKM. The CDR3 contains 14 residues. The CDR3 coding sequence is TGTGCCAGCAGTTTGGCCCAGCACGCCTATGGCTGCACCTTC. Protein: CASSLAQHAYGCTF.

This clonotype was detected a few times. The chain recombines TRBV7-2 with TRBJ2-1, with D perhaps matching TRBD1 or TRBD2 (5 bases each). V lost 1 base to trimming and J lost 4 bases, with 20 bases between them. The CDR3 has 18 residues. CDR1 is SGHTA, CDR2 FQGNSA, per germline. CDR3 in DNA: TGTGCCAGCAGCTTAGATGTGGGGACCCCACTACTATACAATGAGCAGTTCTTC. Protein sequence: CASSLDVGTPLLYNEQFF.

This clonotype appeared a few times. The V call is TRBV4-1, the J call TRBJ1-6, with no clear D. The germline V and J ends were trimmed by 0 bases and 2 bases, with 11 bases remaining between them. CDR3 length: 17 amino acids. Germline V lookup: CDR1 MGHRA, CDR2 YSYEKL. CDR3 protein: CASSQDVSPAYNSPLHF. CDR3 nucleotides: TGCGCCAGCAGCCAAGACGTAAGCCCCGCCTATAATTCACCCCTCCACTTT.

J is TRBJ2-4 and V is TRBV2; 9 bases align to TRBD2. This CDR3 is 15 amino acids long. Germline V gene sequence: CDR1 SNHLY, CDR2 FYNNEI. The V segment lost 3 bases and the J segment 13 bases; nucleotides outside the gene matches: 13. This CDR3 is CASSDRSGRGAEQYF. The DNA for the CDR3 is TGTGCCAGCAGTGATCGTAGCGGGAGAGGAGCTGAGCAGTACTTC.

This sequence joins TRBV28 and TRBJ2-3, with TRBD1 identical over 7 bases. CDR1 and CDR2 (germline): MDHEN, SYDVKM. Trimming cost V 10 bases and J 4 bases; bases outside gene matches: 11. The CDR3 sequence is 14 residues long. CDR3 nucleotides: TGTGCCACCGAGACAGGGCGTCGGGCAGATACGCAGTATTTT. Translated: CATETGRRADTQYF.

This clonotype appeared a few times. The V gene is TRBV20-1, the J gene TRBJ2-7; 9 bases fit TRBD2. Germline trimming cut 0 bases from V and 4 bases from J; bases unmatched to any gene: 7. The CDR3 has 15 residues. CDR1 DFQATT and CDR2 SNEGSKA come from the germline V gene (reference sequence). CDR3 DNA sequence: TGCAGTGCTAGAGATTTACTAGCGGGTTTTTACGAGCAGTACTTC. Translation gives CSARDLLAGFYEQYF.

The chain uses TRBV12-3 or TRBV12-4 and TRBJ2-5, with 8 positions matching TRBD1. The better agreement between TRBJ2-7 and the DNA end casts doubt on the J call. This CDR3 is built from 13 residues. CDR3 protein: CASSPPTGGEQYF. CDR3 sequence (DNA): TGTGCCAGCAGTCCCCCAACAGGGGGCGAGCAGTACTTC.

The chain employs TRBV7-9 and TRBJ2-1, with 8 bases identical to TRBD2. V lost 4 bases and J lost 9; bases outside the gene matches: 14. The CDR3 is 16 residues long. Germline loops: CDR1 SEHNR, CDR2 FQNEAQ (reference sequence). The CDR3 sequence is CASSSGQLAGRLEQFF. CDR3 DNA: TGTGCCAGCAGCTCTGGCCAATTAGCGGGAAGGCTTGAGCAGTTCTTC.

In its sample, this clonotype was seen a few times. This chain joins TRBV7-2 and TRBJ1-5; TRBD1 might be the D (6 bases). Trimming took off 1 base at V and 5 bases at J, with 12 bases between the two ends. Germline CDR1 and CDR2: SGHTA and FQGNSA. CDR3 size: 15 residues. As DNA, the CDR3 is TGTGCCAGCAGCTTAGTACGGACAGACCATCAGCCCCAGCATTTT. Translated: CASSLVRTDHQPQHF.

The chain carries TRBV10-3 and TRBJ2-3; D gene ambiguous. The length of the CDR3 is 16 residues. V lost 3 bases, J lost 0 bases, and 13 bases lay in between. The germline gives CDR1 ENHRY, CDR2 SYGVKD. DNA of the CDR3: TGTGCCATCAGTGATGACCGGTACTCTAGCACAGATACGCAGTATTTT. Residues: CAISDDRYSSTDTQYF.

This clonotype came up a few times. At one end the junction does not follow the germline gene, possibly because of a read error. The CDR3 loop is CASIEGGRDTQYF. In DNA, the CDR3 is TGCGCCAGCATTGAGGGAGGGAGAGATACGCAGTATTTT. The chain is built from TRBV10-2 and TRBJ2-3; 7 bases agree with TRBD2. Germline V gene lookup returns CDR1 WSHSY and CDR2 SAAADI. The CDR3 is 13 amino acids.

The gene calls are TRBV3-1 and TRBJ2-5; 13 bases fit TRBD2. Germline V gene sequence: CDR1 LGHDT, CDR2 YNNKEL (reference sequence). Germline trimming cut 5 bases from V and 7 bases from J; bases unmatched to any gene: 7. The CDR3 sequence is 15 residues long. The CDR3 here is CASSDGLAGVGTQYF. The CDR3 coding sequence is TGTGCCAGCAGCGACGGACTAGCGGGAGTTGGGACCCAGTACTTC.

This clonotype occurred a few times. This chain connects TRBV10-3 to TRBJ1-2, with TRBD1 matching over 7 bases. Unmatched junction bases numbered 4, after V lost 2 bases and J lost 4 bases. The CDR3 runs to 14 residues. CDR1 and CDR2 from the germline V gene are ENHRY and SYGVKD. The CDR3 coding sequence is TGTGCCATCAGTGAGACGGGACAGTCCTATGGCTACACCTTC. Encoded protein: CAISETGQSYGYTF.

This clonotype was observed a handful of times. The rearrangement joins TRBV20-1 to TRBJ2-1, with D unclear. Germline-derived CDR1 and CDR2 are DFQATT and SNEGSKA (reference sequence). The CDR3 totals 12 residues. V lost 0 bases and J 10 bases, leaving 10 bases between the germline ends. The CDR3 loop reads CSARDRLYEQFF. The CDR3 DNA reads TGCAGTGCTAGAGATCGCCTATACGAGCAGTTCTTC.

The sample holds a few counts of this clonotype. The chain links TRBV7-9 to TRBJ2-7, with 9 positions matching TRBD1. J was trimmed by 2 bases and V by 5 bases; bases with no gene match: 13. The CDR3 sequence is 17 residues long. CDR1 is SEHNR, CDR2 FQNEAQ, per germline (reference sequence). CDR3 DNA: TGTGCCAGCAGCCCACTCTCGAGGACAGGGGTAACCTACGAGCAGTACTTC. Translated, it gives CASSPLSRTGVTYEQYF.